Below are 25 T cell receptor beta chains sequenced from a single sample in a study of blood T cell repertoires in COVID-19. Using immunoSEQ multiplex PCR, the repertoire was profiled, and TCRdb retains in-frame clones only, with some absent. This sample has about 270,000 clones; more than 75% occur once, and the top ten carry approximately 5.5%. Sequencing was carried out using peripheral blood. All receptors derive from a woman aged 80 or over with COVID-19, enrolled during active disease.

The gene calls are TRBV6-1 and TRBJ2-3, with 12 bases aligning to TRBD2. Germline lookup yields CDR1 MNHNS and CDR2 SASEGT. CDR3 length equals 17 residues. J gave up 8 bases and V 2 bases, and 11 bases lay outside the gene matches. CDR3 nucleotides: TGTGCCAGCAGTGAAAAGGGACTAGCGGGCCTCGTAGGTACGCAGTATTTT. The encoded protein is CASSEKGLAGLVGTQYF.

The chain carries TRBV27 and TRBJ2-5, with D maybe TRBD1 (5 bases). CDR3 length: 15 amino acids. Deletions cut 0 bases from V and 1 base from J, with 9 bases between. Germline assignment: CDR1 MNHEY and CDR2 SMNVEV (reference sequence). CDR3 in DNA: TGTGCCAGCAGTTTATCGTTCGACAGCCAAGAGACCCAGTACTTC. Translating it yields CASSLSFDSQETQYF.

The chain carries TRBV6-2 or TRBV6-3 and TRBJ1-1, with 12 bases that match TRBD1. The germline gives CDR1 MNHEY, CDR2 SVGEGT. V dropped 6 bases and J dropped 4; count of bases not matched to a gene: 6. The CDR3 runs to 15 residues. CDR3: CASSHGTGGGTEAFF. In nucleotides, the CDR3 is TGTGCCAGCAGCCACGGGACAGGGGGCGGCACTGAAGCTTTCTTT.

The J gene is TRBJ1-2, the V gene TRBV28; D remains ambiguous. The germline CDR1 and CDR2 sequences are MDHEN and SYDVKM. The CDR3 runs to 15 residues. V lost 4 bases and J lost 3, with 15 bases in between. The CDR3 here is CASSSLTGNDYGYTF. The CDR3 nucleotides read TGTGCCAGCAGTTCTTTGACGGGAAATGACTATGGCTACACCTTC.

This clone was seen just once. The gene calls are TRBV19 and TRBJ2-7; D remains unclear. Germline V gene sequence: CDR1 LNHDA, CDR2 SQIVND (reference sequence). CDR3 length equals 13 residues. The V and J ends lost 4 bases and 2 bases respectively, with 9 bases between them. The DNA for the CDR3 is TGTGCCAGTAGTAATGGCAGGACCTACGAGCAGTACTTC. Translation: CASSNGRTYEQYF.

This clone was found a few times. An end of the junction does not agree with germline; a read error may underlie this. The V gene is TRBV19, the J gene TRBJ1-5; D perhaps matches TRBD1 (6 bases). Germline assignment: CDR1 LNHDA and CDR2 SQIVND (reference sequence). The CDR3 covers 15 residues. The CDR3 nucleotides are TGTGCCAGTAGTATGGTGACAGGCCCAAATCAGGCCCAGCATTTT. Translated: CASSMVTGPNQAQHF.

The CDR3 DNA reads as TGTGCCACCATCGCTAGCGGGAGCACTGGCGAGCAGTACTTC. This gives the protein CATIASGSTGEQYF. The J gene is TRBJ2-7, the V gene TRBV6-5; 10 bases are a match to TRBD2. The V gene's germline CDR1 is MNHEY and CDR2 SVGAGI. The CDR3 is 14 amino acids. V gave up 10 bases and J gave up 6 bases; unmatched junction bases: 12.

The gene calls are TRBV14 and TRBJ1-2; TRBD1 matches at 7 bases. The CDR3 sequence is 14 residues long. Per germline, CDR1 SGHDN and CDR2 FVKESK. V lost 4 bases, J lost 8 bases, and 10 bases stayed unmatched. CDR3 bases: TGTGCCAGCAGCCCAACCGACAGGGTGGGGGGCTACACCTTC. Protein product: CASSPTDRVGGYTF.

The chain carries TRBV3-1 (or the pseudogene TRBV3-2) and TRBJ2-5; TRBD2 matches at 10 bases. The junction had 11 bases not matched to a gene; V was cut back by 1 base and J by 3 bases. The CDR3 loop spans 18 amino acids. The germline CDR1 and CDR2 sequences are LGHDT and YNNKEL (reference sequence). Here the CDR3 DNA reads TGTGCCAGCAGCCAAGTGGTAGCGGGGGGCCTGACCGAAGAGACCCAGTACTTC. It yields the protein CASSQVVAGGLTEETQYF.

The chain recombines TRBV18 with TRBJ1-3, with TRBD1 as a possible D gene (6 bases). V dropped 2 bases and J dropped 8 bases, with 10 bases sitting between them. Germline V lookup: CDR1 KGHSH, CDR2 LQKENI. The CDR3 spans 13 residues. The CDR3: CASSPNREDTIYF. CDR3 coding DNA: TGTGCCAGCTCACCAAACAGGGAAGACACCATATATTTT.

The chain recombines TRBV24-1 with TRBJ1-5; tentative D call: TRBD1 (5 bases). This CDR3 is 13 amino acids long. V dropped 4 bases and J dropped 7 bases, with 10 bases sitting between them. Germline loops: CDR1 KGHDR, CDR2 SFDVKD. The CDR3 DNA sequence: TGTGCCACCAGTGACAGGGCGTCCCAGCCCCAGCATTTT. Its protein is CATSDRASQPQHF.

The chain has TRBV10-3 and TRBJ2-2, with no clear D. The ends were cut back, 3 bases at V and 1 base at J, with 9 bases in the middle. Germline CDR1 is ENHRY and CDR2 is SYGVKD. The CDR3 sequence is 15 residues long. The CDR3 loop is CAISDPHRNTGELFF. The CDR3 DNA reads as TGTGCCATCAGTGACCCGCATAGGAACACCGGGGAGCTGTTTTTT.

The rearrangement links TRBV11-2 to TRBJ1-3, with 7 bases aligning to TRBD1. J lost 8 bases, V lost 5 bases, and 12 bases had no gene match. Germline-derived CDR1 and CDR2 are SGHAT and FQNNGV. The CDR3 sequence is 15 residues long. The CDR3 DNA follows: TGTGCCAGCAGCCCAGCGGGCAGGGGGTTGGACACCATATATTTT. Its protein product is CASSPAGRGLDTIYF.

Only a few counts were recorded for this clone. This rearrangement joins TRBV12-3 or TRBV12-4 to TRBJ2-3, with D unresolved. The CDR3 covers 12 residues. Trimming removed 5 bases from V and 4 bases from J, with 7 bases in between. The CDR3 spells CASSLYSDTQYF. For the CDR3, the DNA is TGTGCCAGCAGTCTGTACTCAGATACGCAGTATTTT.

The chain employs TRBV6-2 or TRBV6-3 and TRBJ1-1, with no clear D. Germline V CDR1 and CDR2: MNHEY, SVGEGT. V lost 0 bases and J lost 5, with 10 bases in between. There are 14 residues in the CDR3. The CDR3 DNA reads as TGTGCCAGCAGTTACTCGACCGGCGGTACTGAAGCTTTCTTT. Protein product: CASSYSTGGTEAFF.

The genes are TRBV9 and TRBJ1-5; 7 positions match TRBD1. Germline V gives CDR1 SGDLS, CDR2 YYNGEE. The CDR3 is 15 amino acids. V shed 0 bases and J 4 bases; nucleotides not matched to a gene: 4. Written as DNA, the CDR3 is TGTGCCAGCAGCGTAGGCGGGACAGATAATCAGCCCCAGCATTTT. Translated, it gives CASSVGGTDNQPQHF.

CDR3 protein: CASSARGPYNEQFF. CDR3 nucleotide sequence: TGTGCCAGTAGTGCGCGGGGGCCCTACAATGAGCAGTTCTTC. The chain recombines TRBV19 with TRBJ2-1; D may be TRBD2 (7 bases). Trimming pared 5 bases from V and 2 bases from J, leaving 10 bases between. This CDR3 spans 14 amino acids. CDR1 LNHDA and CDR2 SQIVND come from the germline V gene (reference sequence).

This chain connects TRBV2 to TRBJ2-3, with 8 bases identical to TRBD2. With V trimmed by 4 bases and J by 3 bases, 6 bases remained unmatched. This CDR3 has 15 residues. Germline values: CDR1 SNHLY, CDR2 FYNNEI. In nucleotides, the CDR3 is TGTGCCAGCAGTGTGGGGACTAGTTTTACAGATACGCAGTATTTT. This encodes CASSVGTSFTDTQYF. Full variable domain (rest looked up from reference TRBV2 and TRBJ2-3): EPEVTQTPSHQVTQMGQEVILRCVPISNHLYFYWYRQILGQKVEFLVSFYNNEISEKSEIFDDQFSVERPDGSNFTLKIRSTKLEDSAMYFCASSVGTSFTDTQYFGPGTRLTVL.

The rearrangement joins TRBV7-9 to TRBJ1-6, with TRBD1 matching 9 bases. This CDR3 has 14 residues. Per the germline V gene, CDR1 is SEHNR and CDR2 is FQNEAQ (reference sequence). V shed 3 bases, J shed 10 bases, and the junction held 4 bases outside the gene matches. CDR3 protein: CASSLGQGLSPLHF. In DNA, the CDR3 is TGTGCCAGCAGCTTGGGACAGGGATTGTCACCCCTCCACTTT. Drawing the rest from reference TRBV7-9 and TRBJ1-6, the complete variable domain is DTGVSQNPRHKITKRGQNVTFRCDPISEHNRLYWYRQTLGQGPEFLTYFQNEAQLEKSRLLSDRFSAERPKGSFSTLEIQRTEQGDSAMYLCASSLGQGLSPLHFGNGTRLTVT.

The chain uses TRBV19 and TRBJ1-5; 11 nucleotides agree with TRBD1. The V gene end was trimmed by 8 bases and the J gene end by 7 bases; junction bases not matched to a gene: 13. CDR3 length: 16 amino acids. Germline V lookup: CDR1 LNHDA, CDR2 SQIVND (reference sequence). The CDR3 coding sequence is TGTGCCAGTCGAGATCCGGACAGGGGGCCGTGGCAGCCCCAGCATTTT. This sequence encodes CASRDPDRGPWQPQHF. Full variable domain (rest looked up from reference TRBV19 and TRBJ1-5): DGGITQSPKYLFRKEGQNVTLSCEQNLNHDAMYWYRQDPGQGLRLIYYSQIVNDFQKGDIAEGYSVSREKKESFPLTVTSAQKNPTAFYLCASRDPDRGPWQPQHFGDGTRLSIL.

The CDR3 DNA is TGTGCCATCAGTGAGGGGACAGGATGGAACACTGAAGCTTTCTTT. As protein: CAISEGTGWNTEAFF. This sequence joins TRBV10-3 and TRBJ1-1; 8 bases agree with TRBD1. The CDR3 has 15 residues. V dropped 2 bases and J dropped 1; count of bases not matched to a gene: 3. The germline V gene has CDR1 ENHRY and CDR2 SYGVKD.

The genes are TRBV10-3 and TRBJ1-2, with D hard to call. Germline loops: CDR1 ENHRY, CDR2 SYGVKD. This CDR3 has 18 residues. The V and J ends lost 8 bases and 8 bases respectively, with 33 bases between them. The CDR3 nucleotides read TGTGCCATCCAGCAAGCGGCCGGGTCGTTACCCCAATATGGAGGCTACACCTTC. Its protein is CAIQQAAGSLPQYGGYTF.

This chain connects TRBV6-5 to TRBJ2-7; 7 nucleotides match TRBD1. The CDR3 length is 12 residues. The germline gives CDR1 MNHEY, CDR2 SVGAGI. V trimming: 5 bases; J trimming: 7 bases; junction bases outside the gene matches: 5. CDR3 sequence: CASSTGVVEQYV. CDR3 nucleotides: TGTGCCAGCAGTACAGGGGTTGTAGAGCAGTACGTC.

V and J are TRBV7-2 and TRBJ1-1; D is unresolved. Germline-derived CDR1 and CDR2 are SGHTA and FQGNSA. Trimming shortened V by 4 bases and J by 6 bases, and 9 bases separated the two germline ends. The CDR3 spans 12 residues. Here the CDR3 reads CASSSPGAEAFF. CDR3 DNA: TGTGCCAGCAGCTCCCCGGGTGCTGAAGCTTTCTTT.

The chain joins TRBV3-1 (or the pseudogene TRBV3-2) to TRBJ1-2, with 7 bases fitting TRBD1. Germline loops: CDR1 LGHDT, CDR2 YNNKEL (reference sequence). The CDR3 sequence is 16 residues long. V lost 4 bases and J lost 0; bases outside the gene matches: 8. This chain's CDR3 is CASSRPGTDTNYGYTF. Here the CDR3 DNA reads TGTGCCAGCAGCCGCCCTGGGACAGATACTAACTATGGCTACACCTTC.